Listed here are 2 T cell receptor beta chains from one sample, sequenced in a study of tumor-infiltrating lymphocytes in primary liver carcinoma. The study co-extracted DNA and RNA from around 18-30 mg of unsorted bulk tissue. Total RNA (around 0.45 ug) served as template for TCR beta cDNA synthesis primed by a constant-region primer. A slightly modified ARM-PCR protocol with three nested multiplex PCR rounds produced these TCR beta libraries. The study ran its first two PCR rounds for around 9 cycles each, using TRBV1-TRBV30 forward primers and a C-beta reverse primer. Each CDR3 protein is one row after TCRdb ran MiXCR on the multiplex PCR reads. Among about 210,000 distinct CDR3 sequences listed, around four fifths were seen once. Material for sequencing was tumor tissue from primary liver carcinoma. The receptors stem from a middle-aged man with primary liver carcinoma and hepatitis B virus infection.

Here the CDR3 reads CASSFPTGVLANTGELFF. For the CDR3, the DNA is TGTGCCAGCAGCTTCCCTACGGGGGTATTAGCGAACACCGGGGAGCTGTTTTTT. This chain links TRBV12-3 or TRBV12-4 with TRBJ2-2; perhaps TRBD2 as D (6 bases). The CDR3 consists of 18 residues. Trimming removed 6 bases at V and 0 bases at J, with 20 bases between.

Concerning this clonotype: This may be a read error: a much more frequent sequence differs by one nucleotide. The genes are TRBV30 and TRBJ2-7; D uncertain. Germline CDR1 and CDR2: GTSNPN and SVGIG (reference sequence). The CDR3 is made up of 11 amino acids. CDR3 sequence (DNA): TGTGCCTGGAGTGAACCCAACGAGCAGTGCTTC. Amino acids: CAWSEPNEQCF.